Listed below are T cell receptor beta chains from one sample, sequenced in a study of blood T cells in healthy people across ages. One entry per CDR3 protein results from TCRdb running MiXCR on the 5' RACE reads. In the table there are approximately 800,000 distinct CDR3 sequences, under 40% of which are singletons. Sequenced: blood. These receptors all come from a man between 18 and 35 years old in good health. Both conserved end residues are part of each CDR3. The order of the fields is J gene, V gene, clone size, D gene, CDR3 protein, CDR3 DNA. A D gene is named only where the DNA matches it firmly. Size tells how often a clone was seen (once, few, many) or the class of an expanded clone, and some rows leave it out.

>TRBJ2-7|TRBV20-1|many|.
CSARVSPYEQYF
TGCAGTGCTAGAGTCTCGCCCTACGAGCAGTACTTC
>TRBJ2-3|TRBV10-3|few|TRBD1
CATRRGQGTTDTQYF
TGTGCCACTCGCCGCGGACAGGGTACCACAGATACGCAGTATTTT
>TRBJ2-1|TRBV7-2|.|.
CASSLVRSSSYNEQFF
TGTGCCAGCAGCTTAGTTCGTTCGAGCTCCTACAATGAGCAGTTCTTC
>TRBJ2-1|TRBV30|.|TRBD2
CAWSSGGVHEQFF
TGTGCCTGGTCTAGCGGGGGGGTCCATGAGCAGTTCTTC
>TRBJ2-1|TRBV19|few|.
CATRTAYNEQFF
TGTGCCACTCGGACAGCCTATAATGAGCAGTTCTTC
>TRBJ1-4|TRBV30|few|TRBD1
CAWNRGGNEKLFF
TGTGCCTGGAACAGGGGAGGGAATGAAAAACTGTTTTTT
>TRBJ1-6|TRBV20-1|.|.
CSARGEAGNSPLHF
TGCAGTGCTAGAGGGGAGGCGGGGAATTCACCCCTCCACTTT
>TRBJ2-7|TRBV20-1|.|.
CSASRSFGEQYF
TGCAGTGCTAGTCGGTCTTTCGGTGAGCAGTACTTC
>TRBJ2-1|TRBV20-1|few|.
CSAHHLVRANEQFF
TGCAGTGCCCATCATTTGGTCAGGGCTAATGAGCAGTTCTTC
>TRBJ2-7|TRBV7-3|many|.
CASSQTSSYEQYF
TGTGCCAGCAGCCAAACGAGCTCCTACGAGCAGTACTTC
>TRBJ2-3|TRBV2|.|.
CAGSGGTGTDTQYF
TGTGCCGGCAGTGGGGGGACAGGCACAGATACGCAGTATTTT
>TRBJ1-6|TRBV12-3/TRBV12-4|.|.
CASSLAWTGRVVNNSPLHF
TGTGCCAGCAGTTTAGCGTGGACGGGGCGCGTCGTAAATAATTCACCCCTCCACTTT
>TRBJ1-2|TRBV29-1|few|.
CSVAAGNYGYTF
TGCAGCGTTGCGGCCGGGAACTATGGCTACACCTTC
>TRBJ1-4|TRBV29-1|.|TRBD1
CSVEWGQLNEKLFF
TGCAGCGTTGAGTGGGGACAGCTTAATGAAAAACTGTTTTTT
>TRBJ2-7|TRBV6-5|.|.
CASSRQGSQTVNEQYF
TGTGCCAGCAGCCGCCAGGGCAGCCAAACGGTCAACGAGCAGTACTTC
>TRBJ2-3|TRBV5-6|.|TRBD2
CASSMRTSGVTDTQYF
TGTGCCAGCAGCATGAGGACTAGCGGAGTCACAGATACGCAGTATTTT
>TRBJ1-5|TRBV20-1|few|TRBD1
CSAAQTTGDGQPQHF
TGCAGTGCCGCGCAAACGACAGGGGATGGTCAGCCCCAGCATTTT
>TRBJ1-1|TRBV7-3|few|.
CASSKAGGSTEAFF
TGTGCCAGCAGCAAGGCGGGGGGGTCCACTGAAGCTTTCTTT
>TRBJ2-1|TRBV7-3|.|TRBD2
CASSRLSGTSGNEQFF
TGTGCCAGCAGCCGCCTCTCCGGGACTAGCGGAAATGAGCAGTTCTTC